This TCR beta chain was obtained from a study of T cell clusters in autoimmune cytopenias. Study conclusions and caveats: Physiological T cell clusters of healthy donors were apparently absent in primary autoimmune cytopenia patients.

This CDR3 comprises 15 residues. Germline V gene sequence: CDR1 SGHNT, CDR2 YYREEE (reference sequence). TRB rearrangements were amplified by touch-down multiplex PCR with mixed TRB-A/B primers. TCRdb derives one entry per CDR3 protein from the multiplex PCR reads, leaving out DNA. The table for this sample gives 6,000 to 6,500 distinct CDR3 sequences. As regards this clonotype: Its antigen is not known.

TRB was amplified from about 270 ng of peripheral blood genomic DNA per sample. The sample was also linked to a second study, of T cell repertoires in aging, cancer and after chemotherapy. As that report states: Roughly 8.8 million TCR reads made up the full dataset. In each cancer cohort, median generation probability increased across chemotherapy, suggesting thymic output rebounded.

This clonotype originated in a human donor in good health. Sequences were obtained from peripheral blood. The J gene is TRBJ1-3, the V gene TRBV5-4. CDR3 loop: CASSLGQSSGNTIYF.